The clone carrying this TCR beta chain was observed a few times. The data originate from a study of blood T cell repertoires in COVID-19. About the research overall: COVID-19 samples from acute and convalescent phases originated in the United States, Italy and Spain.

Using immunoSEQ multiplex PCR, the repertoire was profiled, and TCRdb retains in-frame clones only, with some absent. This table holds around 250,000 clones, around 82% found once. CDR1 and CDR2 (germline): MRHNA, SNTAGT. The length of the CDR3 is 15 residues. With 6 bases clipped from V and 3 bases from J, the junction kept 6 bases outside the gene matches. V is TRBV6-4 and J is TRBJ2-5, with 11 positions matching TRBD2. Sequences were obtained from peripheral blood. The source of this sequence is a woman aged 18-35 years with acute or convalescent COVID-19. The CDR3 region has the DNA TGTGCCAGCAGCCCCGGGACTAGCGGAGAAGAGACCCAGTACTTC. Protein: CASSPGTSGEETQYF.